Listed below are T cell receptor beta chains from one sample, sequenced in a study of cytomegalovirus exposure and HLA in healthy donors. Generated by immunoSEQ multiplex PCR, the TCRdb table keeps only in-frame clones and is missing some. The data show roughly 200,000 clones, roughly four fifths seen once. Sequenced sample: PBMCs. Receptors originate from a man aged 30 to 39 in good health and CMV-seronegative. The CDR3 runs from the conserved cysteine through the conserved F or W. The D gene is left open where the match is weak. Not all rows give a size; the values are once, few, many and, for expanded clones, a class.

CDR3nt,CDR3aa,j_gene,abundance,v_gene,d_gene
TGTGCCAGCAGCTCCCATCCAGGGGACCCCACCTACGAGCAGTACTTC,CASSSHPGDPTYEQYF,TRBJ2-7,.,TRBV7-9,.
TGTGCCAGCTCACCACCGTCCGTGAGAGTGAACACTGAAGCTTTCTTT,CASSPPSVRVNTEAFF,TRBJ1-1,.,TRBV18,.
TGTGCCAGCAGTTACTTGGACAGCTTTAATGGCTACACCTTC,CASSYLDSFNGYTF,TRBJ1-2,few,TRBV6-5,.
TGTGCCAGCAAATTGGGGCAGGGCCAAGAGACCCAGTACTTC,CASKLGQGQETQYF,TRBJ2-5,.,TRBV27,.
TGTGCCAGCAGCCAATCCCGGTCCACCGGTAGCGAGCAGTACTTC,CASSQSRSTGSEQYF,TRBJ2-7,.,TRBV4-2,.
TGCGCCAGCAGCCAAGATACAGGGAAGCGCACTGAAGCTTTCTTT,CASSQDTGKRTEAFF,TRBJ1-1,.,TRBV4-1,.
TGTGCCAGCAGTTCCTGGGACTTTTACAATGAGCAGTTCTTC,CASSSWDFYNEQFF,TRBJ2-1,.,TRBV6-5,.
TGTGCCAGCAGTGAAACCGGGTCCGGGGCCAACGTCCTGACTTTC,CASSETGSGANVLTF,TRBJ2-6,.,TRBV25-1,.
TGCGCCAGCACTTTGGAGGGCACAGATACGCAGTATTTT,CASTLEGTDTQYF,TRBJ2-3,few,TRBV10-2,.
TGTGCCAGCTCACCGAAACAGTCCTACGAGCAGTACTTC,CASSPKQSYEQYF,TRBJ2-7,once,TRBV18,.
TGTGCCACCCGAGGGGGCCTTGAAAAACTGTTTTTT,CATRGGLEKLFF,TRBJ1-4,few,TRBV27,TRBD1
TGCGCCAGCAGCTTGGTACAGGGCCAAGAGACCCAGTACTTC,CASSLVQGQETQYF,TRBJ2-5,.,TRBV5-1,.
TGTGCCAGCAGATCGAGGGACAGGGCCATTAATGGCTACACCTTC,CASRSRDRAINGYTF,TRBJ1-2,few,TRBV27,TRBD1
TGTGCCAGCAGTTTAATTCCCCGGCTAGCGGGAGATTACAATGAGCAGTTCTTC,CASSLIPRLAGDYNEQFF,TRBJ2-1,.,TRBV28,TRBD2
TGTGCCAGCAGTTTCTCTTGGGGTTCTAGCGGGAGTTATAGAACCGGGGAGCTGTTTTTT,CASSFSWGSSGSYRTGELFF,TRBJ2-2,few,TRBV27,TRBD2
TGTGCCAGCAGTGAAAAGCTTGACTCTGGAAACACCATATATTTT,CASSEKLDSGNTIYF,TRBJ1-3,.,TRBV6-1,.